The 10 T cell receptor beta chains below were found in one sample sequenced in a study of cytomegalovirus exposure and HLA in healthy donors. PCR used 60 Vbeta primers and 13 Jbeta primers. The method was immunoSEQ multiplex PCR; TCRdb's version includes in-frame clones alone and lacks a portion of them. Among around 110,000 clones listed, 81% were seen once. The sequencing input was PBMCs. The receptors originated from a woman under 40 in good health and CMV-seronegative.

This clone was observed a handful of times. This chain uses TRBV5-6 with TRBJ2-7; 7 bases are shared with TRBD1. CDR1 is SGHDT, CDR2 YYEEEE, per germline. Trimming at V came to 1 base and at J to 7 bases, leaving 8 bases not matched to a gene. CDR3 length: 14 amino acids. Here the CDR3 DNA reads TGTGCCAGCAGCTTGTGGGGCTGGGGACAGGAGCAGTACTTC. Translation gives CASSLWGWGQEQYF.

The chain is built from TRBV9 and TRBJ2-5; D is ambiguous. The CDR3 contains 11 residues. Deletions cut 3 bases from V and 4 bases from J, with 4 bases between. In germline, CDR1 is SGDLS, CDR2 YYNGEE. The CDR3 DNA sequence: TGTGCCAGCAGCGAGCGAGAGACCCAGTACTTC. As protein: CASSERETQYF. Full variable domain (missing parts from reference TRBV9 and TRBJ2-5): DSGVTQTPKHLITATGQRVTLRCSPRSGDLSVYWYQQSLDQGLQFLIQYYNGEERAKGNILERFSAQQFPDLHSELNLSSLELGDSALYFCASSERETQYFGPGTRLLVL.

The V and J genes are TRBV19 and TRBJ1-1, with 8 bases fitting TRBD1. The CDR3 runs 14 residues. Germline assignment: CDR1 LNHDA and CDR2 SQIVND (reference sequence). V shed 6 bases, J shed 2 bases, and the junction held 5 bases outside the gene matches. CDR3 sequence reads: CASREDRVNTEAFF. The CDR3, as DNA: TGTGCCAGTAGGGAGGACAGGGTCAACACTGAAGCTTTCTTT.

The chain uses TRBV15 and TRBJ2-5, with D hard to call. The CDR3 extends over 15 amino acids. Trimming removed 3 bases at V and 9 bases at J, with 20 bases between. The germline V gene has CDR1 LNHNV and CDR2 YYDKDF (reference sequence). The CDR3 DNA is TGTGCCACCAGCAGGATGGTAGCTCAATATGGAGCCCAGTACTTC. Its protein product is CATSRMVAQYGAQYF. Drawing the rest from reference TRBV15 and TRBJ2-5, the complete variable domain is DAMVIQNPRYQVTQFGKPVTLSCSQTLNHNVMYWYQQKSSQAPKLLFHYYDKDFNNEADTPDNFQSRRPNTSFCFLDIRSPGLGDTAMYLCATSRMVAQYGAQYFGPGTRLLVL.

As concerns this clone: Mismatch with germline at one junction end may stem from a read error. V and J are TRBV7-6 and TRBJ1-1; possible D gene TRBD1, 5 bases. This CDR3 region has 15 residues. Germline CDR1 SGHVS, CDR2 FNYEAQ. CDR3 in DNA: TGTGCCAGCACCTTAGATCAGGGCATGAACACTGAAGCTTTCTTT. Residues: CASTLDQGMNTEAFF.

This rearrangement joins TRBV5-6 to TRBJ2-2; no clear D. Trimming removed 2 bases from V and 3 bases from J, with 8 bases in between. The CDR3 is 14 residues long. Germline lookup yields CDR1 SGHDT and CDR2 YYEEEE. In DNA, the CDR3 is TGTGCCAGCAGCTTCGGCAGGTACACCGGGGAGCTGTTTTTT. Translation gives CASSFGRYTGELFF.

The V gene is TRBV5-1, the J gene TRBJ2-1; no clear D gene. V was trimmed by 4 bases and J by 6 bases, leaving 11 bases between them. This CDR3 is built from 13 residues. Germline V gives CDR1 SGHRS, CDR2 YFSETQ. CDR3 in DNA: TGCGCCAGCAGCCCTCTCAGTGGCAATGAGCAGTTCTTC. This codes for CASSPLSGNEQFF. Combining the CDR3 with reference TRBV5-1 and TRBJ2-1 gives the whole variable domain KAGVTQTPRYLIKTRGQQVTLSCSPISGHRSVSWYQQTPGQGLQFLFEYFSETQRNKGNFPGRFSGRQFSNSRSEMNVSTLELGDSALYLCASSPLSGNEQFFGPGTRLTVL.

The CDR3 bases are TGTGCCAGCTCACCACCCGGACTAATTCAAGGAAACACCATATATTTT. It codes for CASSPPGLIQGNTIYF. V is TRBV18 and J is TRBJ1-3, with D uncertain. The CDR3 covers 16 residues. V was shortened by 0 bases and J by 4 bases, with 13 bases between the two germline ends. Germline CDR1 reads KGHSH; CDR2 reads LQKENI.

This clone was seen only a few times. The rearrangement links TRBV6-1 to TRBJ1-5; D gene uncertain. With 10 bases removed from V and 0 bases from J, the gap between germline ends came to 16 bases. The CDR3 sequence is 15 residues long. CDR1 is MNHNS and CDR2 is SASEGT in the germline V gene. This CDR3 reads CATRPGLYSNQPQHF. The CDR3 DNA reads as TGTGCCACCCGTCCTGGACTTTATAGCAATCAGCCCCAGCATTTT.

The chain is built from TRBV27 and TRBJ2-3; 7 nucleotides align to TRBD2. This CDR3 comprises 15 residues. The trim removed 2 bases at V and 5 bases at J, leaving 7 bases unmatched. CDR1 is MNHEY and CDR2 is SMNVEV in the germline V gene (reference sequence). The CDR3 bases are TGTGCCAGCAGTTTAAGGCGGGGGATCGAAGATACGCAGTATTTT. Its protein product is CASSLRRGIEDTQYF.